These T cell receptor beta chains were read from a single sample in a study of blood T cell repertoires in COVID-19. Measured with immunoSEQ multiplex PCR; TCRdb has only the in-frame clones, and not every one. The data hold 350,000 to 450,000 clones, with approximately 89% observed a single time. Sequenced material: PBMCs or T cells enriched from blood (not recorded which). The receptor source for this set is a woman in her 30s who had recovered from COVID-19. The CDR3 runs from the conserved cysteine through the conserved F or W. D genes are given only for firm matches. Size is omitted from some rows. Given values are once, few, many or a class for expanded clones.

v_gene	d_gene	abundance	j_gene	CDR3aa	CDR3nt
TRBV12-5	-	-	TRBJ1-1	CASALDWRTEAFF	TGTGCTAGTGCCCTTGACTGGCGCACTGAAGCTTTCTTT
TRBV27	TRBD1	-	TRBJ2-3	CASSLGWGQGADTQYF	TGTGCCAGCAGCCTCGGGTGGGGACAGGGAGCAGATACGCAGTATTTT
TRBV12-5	-	-	TRBJ1-1	CASEGGTAFF	TGTGCTAGTGAGGGGGGGACAGCTTTCTTT
TRBV7-3	-	-	TRBJ1-2	CASSLKSVGQTNYGYTF	TGTGCCAGCAGCTTAAAATCAGTGGGGCAGACTAACTATGGCTACACCTTC
TRBV28	-	few	TRBJ2-2	CASSPSQVTGELFF	TGTGCCAGCAGCCCGTCGCAGGTCACCGGGGAGCTGTTTTTT
TRBV27	TRBD1	-	TRBJ1-1	CASRQGLTEAFF	TGTGCCAGCAGACAGGGGCTCACTGAAGCTTTCTTT
TRBV19	-	once	TRBJ1-5	CASSRDVKPQHF	TGTGCCAGTAGCCGGGATGTCAAGCCCCAGCATTTT
TRBV28	-	-	TRBJ2-7	CASSSGEFTYEQYF	TGTGCCAGCAGTTCGGGAGAATTCACCTACGAGCAGTACTTC
TRBV29-1	TRBD2	-	TRBJ2-1	CSVLWTSNYNEQFF	TGCAGCGTTTTGTGGACTAGTAATTACAATGAGCAGTTCTTC
TRBV28	-	-	TRBJ1-5	CASSWYRLRNQPQHF	TGTGCCAGCAGTTGGTATAGGCTCAGGAATCAGCCCCAGCATTTT
TRBV9	-	-	TRBJ1-2	CASSAPYGYTF	TGTGCCAGCAGCGCCCCATATGGCTACACCTTC
TRBV29-1	-	-	TRBJ2-3	CSMLIQGVIDTQYF	TGCAGCATGCTAATACAGGGAGTCATAGATACGCAGTATTTT
TRBV12-5	-	-	TRBJ1-5	CASGLGEINQPQHF	TGTGCTAGTGGTTTGGGGGAGATCAATCAGCCCCAGCATTTT
TRBV5-4	-	-	TRBJ2-1	CASSLESWGLNEQFF	TGTGCCAGCAGCTTGGAATCGTGGGGGCTCAATGAGCAGTTCTTC
TRBV6-5	TRBD1	-	TRBJ1-2	CASTQTGDISYTF	TGTGCCAGCACTCAAACAGGGGATATAAGCTACACCTTC
TRBV7-9	TRBD2	-	TRBJ2-3	CATTGGGSTDTQYF	TGTGCCACCACCGGGGGAGGGAGCACAGATACGCAGTATTTT
TRBV12-3/TRBV12-4	-	-	TRBJ2-2	CASSPVFTPRGFF	TGTGCCAGCAGCCCAGTTTTTACCCCCCGGGGGTTTTTT
TRBV3-1/TRBV3-2	TRBD2	-	TRBJ2-1	CASSRIAGGENEQFF	TGTGCCAGCAGCCGTATAGCGGGAGGAGAGAATGAGCAGTTCTTC
TRBV3-1/TRBV3-2	-	few	TRBJ2-1	CASNRDTSGNEQFF	TGTGCCAGCAACCGGGACACCTCGGGCAATGAGCAGTTCTTC
TRBV29-1	-	once	TRBJ1-1	CSVGTEMNTEAFF	TGCAGCGTTGGGACAGAAATGAACACTGAAGCTTTCTTT
TRBV19	TRBD1	-	TRBJ1-6	CASSIQGTGGNSPLHF	TGTGCCAGTAGTATACAAGGGACAGGGGGCAATTCACCCCTCCACTTT
TRBV30	-	once	TRBJ1-1	CAWSGLGAEAFF	TGTGCCTGGAGTGGGCTGGGGGCGGAAGCTTTCTTT
TRBV19	-	once	TRBJ1-5	CASSIMGQNNQPQHF	TGTGCCAGTAGTATTATGGGGCAGAACAATCAGCCCCAGCATTTT